These T cell receptor beta chains were read from a single sample in a study of blood T cell repertoires in COVID-19. Assay: immunoSEQ multiplex PCR; the TCRdb copy retains only in-frame clones and omits some. The data contain tens of thousands of clones, 70% to 90% of them seen just once; the ten biggest clones take up around 2.3%. Sequencing was performed on peripheral blood. The receptor set was obtained from a human donor in a cohort sampled during active COVID-19. Each CDR3 is given with its conserved first and last residue. Each record gives: V gene, D gene, J gene, clone size, CDR3 protein, CDR3 DNA. D genes are given only for firm matches. Where a row states a size, it is once, few, many or the class of an expanded clone; other rows omit it.

TRBV3-1/TRBV3-2	.	TRBJ1-2	.	CASSQQIRGAAGYTF	TGTGCCAGCAGCCAACAAATTCGGGGGGCCGCTGGCTACACCTTC
TRBV6-4	.	TRBJ1-5	.	CASSPDINQPQHF	TGTGCCAGCAGTCCGGACATCAATCAGCCCCAGCATTTT
TRBV7-6	TRBD2	TRBJ2-3	.	CASSRIPSGRTDTQYF	TGTGCCAGCAGCCGAATCCCTAGCGGCCGCACAGATACGCAGTATTTT
TRBV6-5	TRBD1	TRBJ1-1	.	CASSRDRAMNTEAFF	TGTGCCAGCAGCCGGGACAGGGCCATGAACACTGAAGCTTTCTTT
TRBV7-3	.	TRBJ2-2	.	CASSLETGELFF	TGTGCCAGCAGCTTAGAGACCGGGGAGCTGTTTTTT
TRBV28	.	TRBJ1-1	few	CASSFGSRNTEAFF	TGTGCCAGCAGTTTCGGGTCTAGGAACACTGAAGCTTTCTTT
TRBV4-2	.	TRBJ2-7	.	CASSQDPGGEAAYEQYF	TGTGCCAGCAGCCAAGATCCGGGGGGCGAAGCTGCCTACGAGCAGTACTTC
TRBV11-2	TRBD1	TRBJ2-7	.	CASSLVGTGRTASSYEQYF	TGTGCCAGCAGCTTAGTTGGGACAGGCCGGACGGCGAGCTCCTACGAGCAGTACTTC
TRBV5-6	.	TRBJ2-7	few	CASSLGSSYEQYF	TGTGCCAGCAGCTTGGGCAGCTCCTACGAGCAGTACTTC
TRBV19	TRBD1	TRBJ1-3	.	CASSPRQGRSSGNTIYF	TGTGCCAGTAGTCCTCGACAGGGGCGTAGCTCTGGAAACACCATATATTTT
TRBV6-2/TRBV6-3	.	TRBJ2-3	.	CASSYSTVQTSTDTQYF	TGTGCCAGCAGTTACTCGACTGTTCAGACTAGCACAGATACGCAGTATTTT
TRBV27	TRBD2	TRBJ2-2	.	CASSLLGGRGGELFF	TGTGCCAGCAGTTTGCTGGGGGGGAGGGGCGGGGAGCTGTTTTTT
TRBV7-9	.	TRBJ1-2	.	CASTIPNGYTF	TGTGCCAGCACCATTCCAAATGGCTACACCTTC
TRBV19	.	TRBJ2-1	.	CASSIGRGYYNEQFF	TGTGCCAGTAGTATAGGTAGGGGTTACTACAATGAGCAGTTCTTC
TRBV2	TRBD2	TRBJ2-7	few	CASRLPSGWGKEQYF	TGTGCCAGCAGGTTACCTAGCGGTTGGGGAAAAGAGCAGTACTTC
TRBV3-1/TRBV3-2	TRBD2	TRBJ2-2	once	CASSQGLAGNTGELFF	TGTGCCAGCAGCCAAGGACTAGCGGGTAACACCGGGGAGCTGTTTTTT
TRBV3-1/TRBV3-2	.	TRBJ2-1	.	CASSQAGTVEQFF	TGTGCCAGCAGCCAAGCCGGGACTGTAGAACAGTTCTTC
TRBV19	.	TRBJ2-2	.	CASTPLFAGAQNTGELFF	TGTGCCAGTACCCCGTTATTCGCGGGGGCCCAGAACACCGGGGAGCTGTTTTTT
TRBV4-1	TRBD2	TRBJ2-7	.	CASSQDRRGGGGAYF	TGCGCCAGCAGCCAAGATCGACGCGGGGGGGGTGGTGCGTACTTC
TRBV12-5	.	TRBJ2-2	.	CASGPSRVRGLFF	TGTGCTAGTGGGCCCAGCAGGGTCCGTGGGCTGTTTTTT
TRBV15	.	TRBJ1-4	.	CATSRWGEGATNEKLFF	TGTGCCACCAGCAGATGGGGGGAAGGCGCAACTAATGAAAAACTGTTTTTT
TRBV11-2	.	TRBJ2-5	.	CASSAGETQYF	TGTGCCAGCAGCGCAGGGGAGACCCAGTACTTC
TRBV7-2	.	TRBJ2-1	.	CASSSTPHNEQFF	TGTGCCAGCAGCTCAACTCCCCACAATGAGCAGTTCTTC
TRBV27	.	TRBJ2-6	.	CASSLQGLLFSGANVLTF	TGTGCCAGCAGCTTACAGGGATTACTTTTCTCTGGGGCCAACGTCCTGACTTTC
TRBV12-3/TRBV12-4	.	TRBJ1-1	.	CASSLTGHTEAFF	TGTGCCAGCAGTTTAACTGGGCACACTGAAGCTTTCTTT